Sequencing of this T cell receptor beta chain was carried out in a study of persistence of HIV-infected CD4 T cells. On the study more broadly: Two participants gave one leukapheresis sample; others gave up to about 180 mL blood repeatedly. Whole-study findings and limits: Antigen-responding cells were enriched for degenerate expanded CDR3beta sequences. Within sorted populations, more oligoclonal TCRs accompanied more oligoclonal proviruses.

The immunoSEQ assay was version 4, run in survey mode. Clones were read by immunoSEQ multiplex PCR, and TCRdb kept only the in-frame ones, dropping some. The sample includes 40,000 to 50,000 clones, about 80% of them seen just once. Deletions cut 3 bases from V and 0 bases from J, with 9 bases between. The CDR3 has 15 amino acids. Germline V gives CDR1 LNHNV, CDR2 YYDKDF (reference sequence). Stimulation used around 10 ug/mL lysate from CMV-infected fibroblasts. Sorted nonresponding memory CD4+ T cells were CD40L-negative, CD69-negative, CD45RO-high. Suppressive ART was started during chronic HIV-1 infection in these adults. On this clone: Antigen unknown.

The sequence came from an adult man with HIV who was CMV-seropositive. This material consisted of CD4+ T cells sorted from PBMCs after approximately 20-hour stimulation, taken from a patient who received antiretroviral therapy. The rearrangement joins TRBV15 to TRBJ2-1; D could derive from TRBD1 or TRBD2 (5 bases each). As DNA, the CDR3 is TGTGCCACCAGCAGCGAGGGGTACTCCTACAATGAGCAGTTCTTC. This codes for CATSSEGYSYNEQFF.